This T cell receptor beta chain was profiled in a study of T cell changes during pregnancy in multiple sclerosis. The sample holds one count of this clone. TCRdb's table, derived via immunoSEQ multiplex PCR, lists solely in-frame clones and lacks some. The table lists about 70,000 clones, 85% to 95% of them singletons. The V and J ends lost 4 bases and 0 bases respectively, with 6 bases between them. CDR1 SGHTA and CDR2 FQGTGA come from the germline V gene. This CDR3 spans 13 amino acids. The chain is built from TRBV7-3 and TRBJ1-2; D not certain. The source was peripheral blood, collected in the second trimester of pregnancy. The TCR sequence derives from a female donor in good health, enrolled as a control in a pregnancy study. The CDR3 bases are TGTGCCAGCAGCTCTTTTCCTAACTATGGCTACACCTTC. Encoded protein: CASSSFPNYGYTF.